The T cell receptor (beta chain) described here comes from a study of vaccination effects on CD4 cells after COVID-19. Background on the study: Each participant was administered two doses of either the BNT162b2 or the mRNA-1273 vaccine. Study-wide findings and caveats: Whether induced by infection or by vaccine, clones showed marked clonal contraction late after vaccination. Healthy vaccinees showed cross-reactivity with common cold coronaviruses in only 1 of 255 vaccine-induced clones.

Antigen-specific CD4+ T cells were first expanded with viral peptide pools by the ViraFEST assay and only then sequenced. Investigators separated out CD4+ T cells once around nine days of culture had passed. Prior SARS-CoV-2 infection was absent in the vaccine recipients, as shown by negative nucleocapsid antibodies. Half the medium was swapped for IL-2 medium on days 3 and 7. V lost 2 bases to trimming and J lost 4 bases, with 15 bases between them. Looked up from germline, CDR1 is LGHDT and CDR2 is YNNKEL (reference sequence). The CDR3 has 15 residues. Profiling relied on immunoSEQ multiplex PCR, and the TCRdb table lists in-frame clones only, not all of them. The sample comprises tens of thousands of clones, roughly three quarters of which are singletons, and less than 5% rests with the top ten. A remark on this clone: Its antigen remains unknown.

The V gene is TRBV3-1 (or the pseudogene TRBV3-2), the J gene TRBJ2-7; D remains unclear. This clonotype originated in a human donor who received a COVID-19 vaccine. Sequenced material: CD4+ T cells from PBMCs cultured with HCoV-OC43 spike peptides, taken before COVID-19 vaccination. The sample's subset: HCoV-OC43 spike overlapping peptide pool stimulation. The CDR3 DNA reads as TGTGCCAGCAGCCAACCAGGCAGCCGAAATTACGAGCAGTACGTC. Residues: CASSQPGSRNYEQYV.